This T cell receptor beta chain was sequenced in a study of cytomegalovirus exposure and HLA in healthy donors. Comment on this clone: Its specificity is not known.

The primer mix had 60 Vbeta and 13 Jbeta primers. The assay was immunoSEQ multiplex PCR, and TCRdb's table has in-frame clones only and misses some. The sample holds around 140,000 clones, about four fifths seen once. General study results and limits: Relative to the approximately 700-donor mean, N-insertions were reportedly fewer in an Asian-associated ancestry cluster in a later analysis. Across donors, sequencing depth was assumed by presence/absence analyses to be roughly uniform.

Sample: PBMCs. The clonotype was recovered from a man aged 40-50 years in good health and CMV-seronegative.

CDR3: CVQPAVNTGELFF. The DNA of the CDR3 is TGTGTCCAGCCAGCGGTGAACACCGGGGAGCTGTTTTTT. The chain joins TRBV7-2 to TRBJ2-2; a possible D gene is TRBD2 (5 bases). This CDR3 comprises 13 residues. Germline CDR1 and CDR2: SGHTA and FQGNSA.